This T cell receptor beta chain was found in a study of T cells after yellow fever vaccination. Study-level points and caveats: Clonotypes shared by both compartments, CD4 and CD8, made up a small share.

The junction had 12 bases not matched to a gene; V was cut back by 5 bases and J by 5 bases. CDR3 length: 16 residues. Germline assignment: CDR1 SGHTA and CDR2 FQGTGA. This clonotype appeared many times. The antigen remains undetermined. TCRdb redid the calling of the 5' RACE reads with MiXCR, one entry per CDR3 protein. The data hold some 320,000 distinct CDR3 sequences, with roughly 9% observed a single time. The receptor comes from a man aged 18 to 29 who received the YFV17D yellow fever vaccine. V and J are TRBV7-3 and TRBJ2-3; 8 nucleotides match TRBD1. The specimen comprised CD4+ T cells sorted from PBMCs, sampled 5 days after the yellow fever booster vaccination. The CDR3 reads CASSDLPGQGLDTQYF. The CDR3 DNA is TGTGCCAGCAGCGATCTTCCCGGACAGGGATTAGATACGCAGTATTTT.